The rows below give T cell receptor beta chains drawn from one sample of a study of blood T cell repertoires in COVID-19. Assay used: immunoSEQ multiplex PCR; TCRdb lists only in-frame clones, some missing. The table shows some 410,000 clones, with approximately 88% occurring only once. Material for sequencing was PBMCs or T cells enriched from blood (not recorded which). The receptors here all came from a woman between 25 and 40 years old with acute COVID-19. Each CDR3 is given with its conserved first and last residue. The D gene is left open where the match is weak. A clone size is listed for some rows: how often the clone was seen (once, few, many), or a class if it is expanded.

j_call d_call clone_size v_call cdr3_aa cdr3_nt
TRBJ2-3 TRBD2 . TRBV7-3 CASSASGGTDTQYF TGTGCCAGCAGCGCTAGCGGGGGGACAGATACGCAGTATTTT
TRBJ1-2 . . TRBV30 CAWTRGWEYGYTF TGTGCCTGGACAAGGGGGTGGGAGTATGGCTACACCTTC
TRBJ1-1 . . TRBV10-1 CASSERDKPNTEAFF TGCGCCAGCAGTGAGCGGGACAAGCCGAACACTGAAGCTTTCTTT
TRBJ1-5 . . TRBV6-2/TRBV6-3 CASSEGQPQHF TGTGCCAGCAGCGAGGGCCAGCCCCAGCATTTT
TRBJ1-3 TRBD1 . TRBV25-1 CASSQQGKNTIYF TGTGCCAGCAGCCAACAGGGGAAAAACACCATATATTTT
TRBJ2-6 . once TRBV5-1 CASSLGDIYSGANVLTF TGCGCCAGCAGCTTGGGGGACATCTACTCTGGGGCCAACGTCCTGACTTTC
TRBJ2-7 TRBD2 . TRBV30 CAWSAGLAFEQYF TGTGCCTGGTCTGCCGGACTAGCATTCGAGCAGTACTTC
TRBJ1-3 . . TRBV6-6 CASIPDSSGNTIYF TGTGCCAGCATACCCGACAGCTCTGGAAACACCATATATTTT
TRBJ2-6 . . TRBV19 CASSIDLASGANVLTF TGTGCCAGTAGTATAGATTTGGCCTCTGGGGCCAACGTCCTGACTTTC
TRBJ1-2 TRBD1 few TRBV3-1/TRBV3-2 CASTLGTGGSGYTF TGTGCCAGCACCCTAGGGACAGGGGGCAGTGGCTACACCTTC
TRBJ2-1 . . TRBV29-1 CSTQGSNEQFF TGCAGCACGCAGGGGTCCAATGAGCAGTTCTTC
TRBJ2-7 TRBD1 . TRBV6-7 CASRPTGGAYEQYF TGTGCCAGCAGGCCGACAGGGGGGGCCTACGAGCAGTACTTC
TRBJ1-5 . . TRBV6-5 CASSSDSRDQPQHF TGTGCCAGCAGTTCCGACAGCAGGGATCAGCCCCAGCATTTT
TRBJ1-1 TRBD1 . TRBV15 CATFGQGSPRDTEAFF TGTGCTACCTTTGGACAGGGGTCTCCGCGAGACACTGAAGCTTTCTTT
TRBJ2-7 . once TRBV6-5 CASSYEPPQGGQQYF TGTGCCAGCAGTTACGAGCCCCCTCAGGGCGGACAGCAGTACTTC
TRBJ1-1 TRBD1 . TRBV7-3 CASSPPRQGRANTEAFF TGTGCCAGCAGCCCCCCACGACAGGGTCGGGCGAACACTGAAGCTTTCTTT
TRBJ2-3 TRBD2 . TRBV30 CAWMTSGITDTQYF TGTGCCTGGATGACCAGCGGGATCACAGATACGCAGTATTTT
TRBJ2-1 TRBD2 once TRBV5-8 CASSPGTAGTSPSNEQFF TGTGCCAGCAGCCCCGGGACGGCGGGGACTAGCCCGTCGAATGAGCAGTTCTTC
TRBJ1-1 TRBD1 . TRBV12-5 CASGLVLPGGTTEAFF TGTGCTAGTGGTTTGGTCCTGCCAGGGGGTACCACTGAAGCTTTCTTT
TRBJ2-6 TRBD1 once TRBV19 CASTKTGTGGVGANVLTF TGTGCCAGTACCAAAACCGGGACAGGGGGCGTTGGGGCCAACGTCCTGACTTTC
TRBJ1-5 TRBD1 . TRBV7-9 CASSSPTGEVNQPQHF TGTGCCAGCAGCTCTCCGACAGGGGAGGTCAATCAGCCCCAGCATTTT
TRBJ1-1 TRBD1 . TRBV5-1 CASSVDRGLGTEAFF TGCGCCAGCAGCGTTGACAGGGGGCTCGGAACTGAAGCTTTCTTT
TRBJ2-3 . few TRBV5-1 CASSLGQSTDTQYF TGCGCCAGCAGCTTGGGACAGAGCACAGATACGCAGTATTTT
TRBJ1-1 . . TRBV9 CASSGLPESTEAFF TGTGCCAGCAGCGGCCTCCCGGAGTCCACTGAAGCTTTCTTT
TRBJ2-3 TRBD2 . TRBV6-5 CASRLLAGGADTQYF TGTGCCAGCAGATTACTAGCGGGGGGGGCAGATACGCAGTATTTT
TRBJ2-7 . . TRBV5-1 CASSLGGRSASYEQYF TGCGCCAGCAGCTTGGGCGGCAGATCAGCCTCCTACGAGCAGTACTTC